The rows below give T cell receptor beta chains drawn from one sample of a study of blood T cells in healthy people across ages. TCRdb re-analysed the 5' RACE reads in MiXCR, keeping a single row per CDR3 protein. The table shows around 1.7 million distinct CDR3 sequences, with roughly 27% occurring only once. Sequencing was done on a sample of blood. These receptors originate from a woman in her thirties in good health. Each CDR3 is given with its conserved first and last residue. The D gene is left open where the match is weak. Part of the rows lack a size; the others show once, few, many or a class for expanded clones.

clone size: .
D gene: TRBD2
V gene: TRBV7-2
J gene: TRBJ2-1
CDR3 length: 15
CDR3 DNA: TGTGCCAGCACCATCCGACTAGCGGGAGCCAATGAGCAGTTCTTC
CDR3 protein: CASTIRLAGANEQFF

clone size: .
D gene: TRBD2
V gene: TRBV7-9
J gene: TRBJ2-3
CDR3 length: 16
CDR3 DNA: TGTGCCAGCAGCTTACGAGCGGGAGAGGGCACAGATACGCAGTATTTT
CDR3 protein: CASSLRAGEGTDTQYF

clone size: .
D gene: .
V gene: TRBV11-2
J gene: TRBJ1-1
CDR3 length: 14
CDR3 DNA: TGTGCCAGCAAGAGAGGGGGAGGGAACACTGAAGCTTTCTTT
CDR3 protein: CASKRGGGNTEAFF

clone size: .
D gene: .
V gene: TRBV24-1
J gene: TRBJ1-5
CDR3 length: 16
CDR3 DNA: TGTGCCACCAGTGATTCACCTTGGACAGAATATCAGCCCCAGCATTTT
CDR3 protein: CATSDSPWTEYQPQHF

clone size: .
D gene: .
V gene: TRBV20-1
J gene: TRBJ2-5
CDR3 length: 15
CDR3 DNA: TGCGGTGCTAGAGAGCTGGGCCAGGTCCAAGAGACCCAGTACTTC
CDR3 protein: CGARELGQVQETQYF

clone size: few
D gene: .
V gene: TRBV6-5
J gene: TRBJ1-1
CDR3 length: 11
CDR3 DNA: TGTGCCAGCAGCTCAGAATTCCGAGCTTTCTTT
CDR3 protein: CASSSEFRAFF

clone size: .
D gene: TRBD2
V gene: TRBV4-2
J gene: TRBJ2-1
CDR3 length: 21
CDR3 DNA: TGTGCCAGCAGCCAAGATCGAGTAGGGCTAGCGGGGGGGCGACGGGTCAATGAGCAGTTCTTC
CDR3 protein: CASSQDRVGLAGGRRVNEQFF

clone size: many
D gene: TRBD1
V gene: TRBV29-1
J gene: TRBJ2-7
CDR3 length: 13
CDR3 DNA: TGCAGCGTCGCCAACGGACAGGGGAGCGAGCAGTACTTC
CDR3 protein: CSVANGQGSEQYF

clone size: .
D gene: TRBD1
V gene: TRBV7-2
J gene: TRBJ2-2
CDR3 length: 14
CDR3 DNA: TGTGCCAGCAGACAGGGGTCGAACACCGGGGAGCTGTTTTTT
CDR3 protein: CASRQGSNTGELFF

clone size: few
D gene: TRBD1
V gene: TRBV3-1
J gene: TRBJ2-3
CDR3 length: 15
CDR3 DNA: TGTGCCAGCAGCCAAGCAGACAGGGAGACAGATACGCAGTATTTT
CDR3 protein: CASSQADRETDTQYF

clone size: .
D gene: .
V gene: TRBV9
J gene: TRBJ1-1
CDR3 length: 11
CDR3 DNA: TGTGCCAGCTCGGGTTCCCCTGAAGCTTTCTTT
CDR3 protein: CASSGSPEAFF

clone size: .
D gene: .
V gene: TRBV2
J gene: TRBJ2-7
CDR3 length: 14
CDR3 DNA: TGTGCCAGCAGGTCTCAGGGGGGCTCCTGCGAGCAGTACTTC
CDR3 protein: CASRSQGGSCEQYF

clone size: .
D gene: .
V gene: TRBV18
J gene: TRBJ2-3
CDR3 length: 14
CDR3 DNA: TGTGCCAGCTCACCGACGGTTGGCTCAGATACGCAGTATTTT
CDR3 protein: CASSPTVGSDTQYF

clone size: .
D gene: .
V gene: TRBV29-1
J gene: TRBJ2-3
CDR3 length: 14
CDR3 DNA: TGCAGCGTTGAAGATCCCTACAGCACAGATACGCAGTATTTT
CDR3 protein: CSVEDPYSTDTQYF

clone size: .
D gene: .
V gene: TRBV19
J gene: TRBJ1-4
CDR3 length: 15
CDR3 DNA: TGTGCCAGTAGTCCTTATCGGGCAACTAATGAAAAACTGTTTTTT
CDR3 protein: CASSPYRATNEKLFF

clone size: many
D gene: .
V gene: TRBV6-6
J gene: TRBJ2-5
CDR3 length: 13
CDR3 DNA: TGTGCCAGCAGTTACGTGAACGGAGGGACCCAGTACTTC
CDR3 protein: CASSYVNGGTQYF

clone size: many
D gene: TRBD1
V gene: TRBV4-1
J gene: TRBJ1-2
CDR3 length: 15
CDR3 DNA: TGCGCCAGCAGCCGACGACAGGGGGACGTCTATGGCTACACCTTC
CDR3 protein: CASSRRQGDVYGYTF

clone size: .
D gene: .
V gene: TRBV5-1
J gene: TRBJ2-7
CDR3 length: 14
CDR3 DNA: TGCGCCAGCAGCTTGATAGGGAGCGTCGCCGAGCAGTACTTC
CDR3 protein: CASSLIGSVAEQYF

clone size: few
D gene: TRBD2
V gene: TRBV5-4
J gene: TRBJ2-5
CDR3 length: 17
CDR3 DNA: TGTGCCAGCAGTTACGGGACTAGCGGGGGGCGTTCGGAGACCCAGTACTTC
CDR3 protein: CASSYGTSGGRSETQYF

clone size: many
D gene: .
V gene: TRBV6-2/TRBV6-3
J gene: TRBJ2-1
CDR3 length: 13
CDR3 DNA: TGTGCCAGCATGGGGACGCCCTACAATGAGCAGTTCTTC
CDR3 protein: CASMGTPYNEQFF

clone size: .
D gene: .
V gene: TRBV2
J gene: TRBJ1-6
CDR3 length: 14
CDR3 DNA: TGTGCCACCTCACGAGGGGTAGGGGCTTCACCCCTCCACTTT
CDR3 protein: CATSRGVGASPLHF

clone size: .
D gene: TRBD2
V gene: TRBV20-1
J gene: TRBJ2-1
CDR3 length: 15
CDR3 DNA: TGCAGTGCCATGACTAGCGGGCGTTCCTACAATGAGCAGTTCTTC
CDR3 protein: CSAMTSGRSYNEQFF

clone size: few
D gene: TRBD2
V gene: TRBV11-1
J gene: TRBJ2-3
CDR3 length: 17
CDR3 DNA: TGTGTCAGCAGCCCCCTTTTTGGACTAGCGAGCACAGATACGCAGTATTTT
CDR3 protein: CVSSPLFGLASTDTQYF

clone size: .
D gene: .
V gene: TRBV12-3/TRBV12-4
J gene: TRBJ2-3
CDR3 length: 12
CDR3 DNA: TGTGCCAGCAGTTCCGTTCGAAATACGCAGTATTTT
CDR3 protein: CASSSVRNTQYF

clone size: once
D gene: TRBD1
V gene: TRBV2
J gene: TRBJ1-4
CDR3 length: 14
CDR3 DNA: TGTACCAGCAGCGAGGACAGGGAACGTTGGAAACTGTTTTTT
CDR3 protein: CTSSEDRERWKLFF

clone size: .
D gene: .
V gene: TRBV7-9
J gene: TRBJ2-1
CDR3 length: 15
CDR3 DNA: TGTGCCAGCAGCTTAGGGTGGGGAGGGGGCAATGAGCAGTTCTTC
CDR3 protein: CASSLGWGGGNEQFF

clone size: few
D gene: .
V gene: TRBV2
J gene: TRBJ2-4
CDR3 length: 14
CDR3 DNA: TGTGCCAGCAGTGGAGAGCGCAGGGCCGACATTCAGTACTTC
CDR3 protein: CASSGERRADIQYF

clone size: .
D gene: .
V gene: TRBV12-3/TRBV12-4
J gene: TRBJ2-7
CDR3 length: 14
CDR3 DNA: TGTGCCAGCAGTCCTCCCCAAGGGAGATCCGAGCAGTACTTC
CDR3 protein: CASSPPQGRSEQYF

clone size: .
D gene: .
V gene: TRBV2
J gene: TRBJ1-2
CDR3 length: 15
CDR3 DNA: TGTGCCAGCAGTGTCGGGCTATACGCTAACTATGGCTACACCTTC
CDR3 protein: CASSVGLYANYGYTF

clone size: .
D gene: .
V gene: TRBV7-2
J gene: TRBJ2-1
CDR3 length: 13
CDR3 DNA: TGTGCCAGCGTAAGCAGGGGGGACAATGAGCAGTTCTTC
CDR3 protein: CASVSRGDNEQFF

clone size: .
D gene: TRBD1
V gene: TRBV5-1
J gene: TRBJ1-2
CDR3 length: 13
CDR3 DNA: TGCGCCAGCAGCTACCGACAGGGTGAAGGCTACACCTTC
CDR3 protein: CASSYRQGEGYTF

clone size: .
D gene: .
V gene: TRBV2
J gene: TRBJ2-5
CDR3 length: 15
CDR3 DNA: TGTGCCAGCAGTGAAGGGTTTAGCCGCGGGGAGACCCAGTACTTC
CDR3 protein: CASSEGFSRGETQYF

clone size: few
D gene: TRBD2
V gene: TRBV2
J gene: TRBJ2-3
CDR3 length: 15
CDR3 DNA: TGTGCCAGCAGCCTAGCGGGAGACGGCACAGATACGCAGTATTTT
CDR3 protein: CASSLAGDGTDTQYF

clone size: .
D gene: .
V gene: TRBV5-1
J gene: TRBJ2-2
CDR3 length: 16
CDR3 DNA: TGCGCCAGCAGCCACCCGAGGGGAGCGAACGCCGGGGAGCTGTTTTTT
CDR3 protein: CASSHPRGANAGELFF

clone size: .
D gene: TRBD2
V gene: TRBV3-1
J gene: TRBJ2-5
CDR3 length: 18
CDR3 DNA: TGTGCCAGCAGCCCGTGGGTGGCGAGCGGGGGGGCCGGGGAGACCCAGTACTTC
CDR3 protein: CASSPWVASGGAGETQYF

clone size: few
D gene: TRBD2
V gene: TRBV6-6
J gene: TRBJ2-1
CDR3 length: 15
CDR3 DNA: TGTGCCATCGCCCAATCCGGGACTAGACAGAATGAGCAGTTCTTC
CDR3 protein: CAIAQSGTRQNEQFF

clone size: few
D gene: TRBD1
V gene: TRBV6-5
J gene: TRBJ2-1
CDR3 length: 15
CDR3 DNA: TGTGCCAGCAGGAACGGGCAGGGGGCGCCCAATGAGCAGTTCTTC
CDR3 protein: CASRNGQGAPNEQFF

clone size: .
D gene: .
V gene: TRBV6-1
J gene: TRBJ2-3
CDR3 length: 17
CDR3 DNA: TGTGCCAGCCAGGATCGTAATCGGCGGGGAAACACAGATACGCAGTATTTT
CDR3 protein: CASQDRNRRGNTDTQYF

clone size: many
D gene: TRBD1
V gene: TRBV24-1
J gene: TRBJ2-5
CDR3 length: 15
CDR3 DNA: TGTGCCACCAGTCCGAACGACAGGGGACAAGAGACCCAGTACTTC
CDR3 protein: CATSPNDRGQETQYF

clone size: few
D gene: .
V gene: TRBV3-1
J gene: TRBJ2-7
CDR3 length: 14
CDR3 DNA: TGTGCCAGCAGCCAAGCGGGGCCGTCCTACGAGCAGTACTTC
CDR3 protein: CASSQAGPSYEQYF

clone size: few
D gene: TRBD2
V gene: TRBV4-1
J gene: TRBJ2-1
CDR3 length: 17
CDR3 DNA: TGCGCCAGCAGCCAGGGAAGGGGAGCTAGCGGATACAATGAGCAGTTCTTC
CDR3 protein: CASSQGRGASGYNEQFF

clone size: many
D gene: .
V gene: TRBV24-1
J gene: TRBJ2-1
CDR3 length: 13
CDR3 DNA: TGTGCCACCAGCGCCTGGGAGAACAATGAGCAGTTCTTC
CDR3 protein: CATSAWENNEQFF

clone size: few
D gene: TRBD2
V gene: TRBV7-9
J gene: TRBJ2-7
CDR3 length: 16
CDR3 DNA: TGTGCCAGCAGCTCCGCAGGAGCGGGACTACTCTACGAGCAGTACTTC
CDR3 protein: CASSSAGAGLLYEQYF

clone size: many
D gene: TRBD2
V gene: TRBV20-1
J gene: TRBJ2-1
CDR3 length: 13
CDR3 DNA: TGCAGTGCTAGAGAGGGGACTAGCAATGAGCAGTTCTTC
CDR3 protein: CSAREGTSNEQFF

clone size: .
D gene: .
V gene: TRBV9
J gene: TRBJ2-3
CDR3 length: 18
CDR3 DNA: TGTGCCAGCAGCGTGGGGATTCGTGGTGGACGAAGCACAGATACGCAGTATTTT
CDR3 protein: CASSVGIRGGRSTDTQYF

clone size: few
D gene: .
V gene: TRBV27
J gene: TRBJ1-5
CDR3 length: 14
CDR3 DNA: TGTGCCAGCAGTTTAAAGGTCGGCAATCAGCCCCAGCATTTT
CDR3 protein: CASSLKVGNQPQHF

clone size: .
D gene: .
V gene: TRBV30
J gene: TRBJ1-5
CDR3 length: 13
CDR3 DNA: TGTGCCTGGAGTGACAGGGCTAATCAGCCCCAGCATTTT
CDR3 protein: CAWSDRANQPQHF

clone size: many
D gene: TRBD1
V gene: TRBV5-1
J gene: TRBJ2-1
CDR3 length: 13
CDR3 DNA: TGCGCCAGCAGCCTCGACAGGGACGATGAGCAGTTCTTC
CDR3 protein: CASSLDRDDEQFF

clone size: .
D gene: .
V gene: TRBV21-1
J gene: TRBJ1-1
CDR3 length: 17
CDR3 DNA: TGTGCCAGCAGCAAAGTTTGGCCAGGGTGGGGGAACACTGAAGCTTTCTTT
CDR3 protein: CASSKVWPGWGNTEAFF

clone size: .
D gene: .
V gene: TRBV29-1
J gene: TRBJ1-2
CDR3 length: 12
CDR3 DNA: TGCATCGGTGGATGGGGTGAGGGCGGCTACACCTTC
CDR3 protein: CIGGWGEGGYTF

clone size: .
D gene: .
V gene: TRBV29-1
J gene: TRBJ2-7
CDR3 length: 13
CDR3 DNA: TGCAGCGTTACGGCAGGGGACTCCTACGAGCAGTACTTC
CDR3 protein: CSVTAGDSYEQYF

clone size: .
D gene: TRBD1
V gene: TRBV7-9
J gene: TRBJ1-1
CDR3 length: 13
CDR3 DNA: TGTGCCAGCAGCTCGGCAACAGGGGGTGAAGCTTTCTTT
CDR3 protein: CASSSATGGEAFF